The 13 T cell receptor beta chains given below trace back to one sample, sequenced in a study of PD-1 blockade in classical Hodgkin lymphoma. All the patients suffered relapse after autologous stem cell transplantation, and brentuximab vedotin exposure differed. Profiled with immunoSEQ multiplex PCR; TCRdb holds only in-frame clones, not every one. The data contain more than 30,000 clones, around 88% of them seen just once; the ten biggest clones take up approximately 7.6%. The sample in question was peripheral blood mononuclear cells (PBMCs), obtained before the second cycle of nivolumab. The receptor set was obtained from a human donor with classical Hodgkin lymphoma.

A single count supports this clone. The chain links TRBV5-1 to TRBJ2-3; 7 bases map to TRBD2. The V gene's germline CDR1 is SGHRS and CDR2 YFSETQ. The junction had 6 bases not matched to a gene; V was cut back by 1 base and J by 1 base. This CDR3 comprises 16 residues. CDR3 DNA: TGCGCCAGCAGCTTGCCCGGGCTAGCGGGCACAGATACGCAGTATTTT. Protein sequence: CASSLPGLAGTDTQYF.

The CDR3 reads CASRAPIGSNTEAFF. DNA of the CDR3: TGTGCCTCAAGGGCCCCTATAGGGTCTAACACTGAAGCTTTCTTT. The rearrangement uses TRBV30 and TRBJ1-1; D remains unclear. From germline, CDR1 is GTSNPN and CDR2 SVGIG (reference sequence). This CDR3 spans 15 amino acids. The V end lost 7 bases, the J end lost 2 bases, and 20 bases lay between the germline ends.

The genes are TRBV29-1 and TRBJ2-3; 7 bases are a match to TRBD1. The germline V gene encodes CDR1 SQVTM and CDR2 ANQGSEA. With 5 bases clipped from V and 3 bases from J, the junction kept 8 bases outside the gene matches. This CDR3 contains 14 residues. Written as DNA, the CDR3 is TGCAGCGTTTCGACAGGGCAGGGAACAGATACGCAGTATTTT. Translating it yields CSVSTGQGTDTQYF.

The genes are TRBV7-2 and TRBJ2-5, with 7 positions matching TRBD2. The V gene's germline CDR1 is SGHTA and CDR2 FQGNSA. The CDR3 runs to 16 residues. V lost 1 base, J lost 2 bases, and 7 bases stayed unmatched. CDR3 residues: CASSLGFGGGQETQYF. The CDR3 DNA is TGTGCCAGCAGCTTAGGCTTCGGGGGAGGGCAAGAGACCCAGTACTTC.

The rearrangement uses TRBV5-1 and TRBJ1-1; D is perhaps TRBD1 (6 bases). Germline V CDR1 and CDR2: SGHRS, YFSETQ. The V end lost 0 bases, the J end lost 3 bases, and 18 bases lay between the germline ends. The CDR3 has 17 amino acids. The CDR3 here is CASSLAATGFWDTEAFF. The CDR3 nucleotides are TGCGCCAGCAGCTTGGCAGCTACAGGGTTTTGGGACACTGAAGCTTTCTTT.

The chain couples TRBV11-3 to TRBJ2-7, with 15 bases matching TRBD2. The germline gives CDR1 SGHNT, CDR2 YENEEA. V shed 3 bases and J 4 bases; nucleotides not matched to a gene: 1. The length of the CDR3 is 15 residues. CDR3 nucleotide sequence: TGTGCCAGCAGCTTGGGACTAGCGGGAGGATACGAGCAGTACTTC. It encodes CASSLGLAGGYEQYF.

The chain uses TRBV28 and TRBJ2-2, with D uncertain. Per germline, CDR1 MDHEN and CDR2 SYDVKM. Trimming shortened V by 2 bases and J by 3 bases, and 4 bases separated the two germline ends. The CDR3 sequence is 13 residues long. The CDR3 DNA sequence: TGTGCCAGCAGTTTAGGCCACACCGGGGAGCTGTTTTTT. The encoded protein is CASSLGHTGELFF.

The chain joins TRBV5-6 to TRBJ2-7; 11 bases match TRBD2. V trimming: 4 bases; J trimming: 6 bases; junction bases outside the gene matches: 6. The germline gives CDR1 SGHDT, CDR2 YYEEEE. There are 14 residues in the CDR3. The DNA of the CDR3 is TGTGCCAGCAGCCCGCTAGCGGGAGGCCGCGAGCAGTACTTC. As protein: CASSPLAGGREQYF.

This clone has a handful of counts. Here the CDR3 reads CASSSLTGPNSPLHF. The DNA of the CDR3 is TGTGCCAGCAGCTCCTTGACAGGTCCCAATTCACCCCTCCACTTT. The J gene is TRBJ1-6, the V gene TRBV7-9; possibly TRBD1 for D (6 bases). The CDR3 totals 15 residues. Germline CDR1 and CDR2: SEHNR and FQNEAQ (reference sequence). Trimming removed 4 bases from V and 7 bases from J, with 14 bases in between.

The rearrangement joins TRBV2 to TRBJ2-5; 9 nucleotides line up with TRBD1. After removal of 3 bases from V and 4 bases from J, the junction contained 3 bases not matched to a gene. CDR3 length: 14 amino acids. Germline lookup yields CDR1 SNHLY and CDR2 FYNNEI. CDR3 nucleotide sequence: TGTGCCAGCAGTGAGACAGGGGGGGGAGAGACCCAGTACTTC. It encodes CASSETGGGETQYF.

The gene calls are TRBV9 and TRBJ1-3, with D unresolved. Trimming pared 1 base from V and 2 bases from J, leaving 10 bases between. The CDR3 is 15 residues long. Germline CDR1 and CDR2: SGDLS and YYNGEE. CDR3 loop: CASSVYVGPGNTIYF. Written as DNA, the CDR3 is TGTGCCAGCAGCGTATATGTCGGGCCTGGAAACACCATATATTTT.

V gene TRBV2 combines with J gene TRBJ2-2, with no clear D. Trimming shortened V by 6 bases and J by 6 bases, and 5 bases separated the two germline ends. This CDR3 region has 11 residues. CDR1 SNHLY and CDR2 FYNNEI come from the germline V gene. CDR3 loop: CASRKPGELFF. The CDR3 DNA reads TGTGCCAGCAGAAAACCCGGGGAGCTGTTTTTT.

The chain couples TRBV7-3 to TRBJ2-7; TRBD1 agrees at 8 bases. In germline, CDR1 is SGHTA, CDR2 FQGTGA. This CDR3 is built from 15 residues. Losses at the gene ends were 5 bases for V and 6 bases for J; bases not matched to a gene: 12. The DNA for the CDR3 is TGTGCCAGCAGCCGAGCTCCGGGACAGGAGTTCGAGCAGTACTTC. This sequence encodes CASSRAPGQEFEQYF.